The clone carrying this TCR beta chain was counted between two and nine times. This entry belongs to a study of regulatory T cells in long-lasting Graves disease. Arm-PCR of CDR3 regions with iRepertoire HTBI primers generated TCR beta libraries. TCRdb re-called the multiplex PCR reads through MiXCR, storing one row per CDR3 protein. The sample holds 500,000 to 700,000 distinct CDR3 sequences, roughly 15% seen once. This sample's time point: newly diagnosed GD, antithyroid drugs for less than 3 months. Extracted PBMC RNA gave rise to the TCR library. CDR1 and CDR2 from the germline V gene are SGHRS and YFSETQ. V lost 3 bases, J lost 2 bases, and 8 bases stayed unmatched. The CDR3 runs 16 residues. The same sample was also studied in work on T cells in Graves' hyperthyroidism and ophthalmopathy. That work contributes: Patients aged 18 to 65 with hyperthyroidism were newly diagnosed, with duration under 2 months. Diagnoses were made from clinical symptoms, serum measures (thyroxine and TRAb), thyroid ultrasound and orbital computed tomography. The study used the HTBI primer set for a first-round RT-PCR of the TCR CDR3.

The receptor was isolated from a woman in her 30s with Graves disease. The material sequenced was peripheral blood mononuclear cells (PBMCs), taken at new diagnosis, from a patient treated with antithyroid drugs. The rearrangement joins TRBV5-1 to TRBJ2-1, with 7 bases lining up with TRBD1. The CDR3 nucleotides are TGCGCCAGCAGCTCGAACCACAGGGGTACCTACAATGAGCAGTTCTTC. Translation: CASSSNHRGTYNEQFF.